Each of the 15 T cell receptor beta chains below was sequenced from the same sample in a study of blood T cell repertoires in COVID-19. Here immunoSEQ multiplex PCR was the method, and the copy in TCRdb shows in-frame clones only, minus some. The data hold 110,000 to 150,000 clones, with about four fifths observed a single time. The sequencing input was PBMCs or T cells enriched from blood (not recorded which). Receptor source: a woman between 18 and 29 years old who had been exposed to COVID-19.

This clone was observed once. This sequence joins TRBV27 and TRBJ2-5, with TRBD1 as a possible D gene (6 bases). Trimming left V 3 bases short and J 1 base short, with 9 bases between. Looked up from germline, CDR1 is MNHEY and CDR2 is SMNVEV (reference sequence). This CDR3 comprises 14 residues. DNA for the CDR3: TGTGCCAGCAGTTTGGGACACAGCCAAGAGACCCAGTACTTC. Protein sequence: CASSLGHSQETQYF.

The rearrangement links TRBV14 to TRBJ2-1, with 7 positions matching TRBD2. Germline CDR1 reads SGHDN; CDR2 reads FVKESK. J lost 4 bases, V lost 2 bases, and 5 bases had no gene match. The CDR3 sequence is 15 residues long. This CDR3 is CASSQLTGGYNEQFF. The CDR3 region has the DNA TGTGCCAGCAGCCAACTAACGGGGGGATACAATGAGCAGTTCTTC.

As regards this clone: The same CDR3 can be traced to other DNA sequences in this sample. This chain connects TRBV28 to TRBJ1-1; D remains ambiguous. Trimming stripped 2 bases from V and 1 base from J, with 5 bases between. Germline-derived CDR1 and CDR2 are MDHEN and SYDVKM. This CDR3 is 13 amino acids long. The CDR3 nucleotides are TGTGCCAGCAGTTTACGGGGGAACACTGAAGCTTTCTTT. Translation: CASSLRGNTEAFF.

This clone has only a few counts. This rearrangement joins TRBV6-2 or TRBV6-3 to TRBJ2-4; tentative D call: TRBD2 (6 bases). The germline V gene encodes CDR1 MNHEY and CDR2 SVGEGT. V lost 4 bases and J lost 1, with 17 bases in between. This CDR3 spans 17 amino acids. CDR3 DNA: TGTGCCAGCAGTTCGGGAAGTTGGGAGGTCGCCAAAAACATTCAGTACTTC. Its protein product is CASSSGSWEVAKNIQYF.

The chain recombines TRBV7-9 with TRBJ1-5, with a weak D call TRBD1 (5 bases). CDR3 length: 15 residues. CDR1 is SEHNR, CDR2 FQNEAQ, per germline (reference sequence). The V end was cut by 2 bases, the J end by 4 bases, with 12 bases between. CDR3 sequence: CASSLSAGQNQPQHF. CDR3 in DNA: TGTGCCAGCAGCTTAAGCGCAGGGCAAAATCAGCCCCAGCATTTT. Based on the CDR3 plus reference TRBV7-9 and TRBJ1-5, the full variable domain is DTGVSQNPRHKITKRGQNVTFRCDPISEHNRLYWYRQTLGQGPEFLTYFQNEAQLEKSRLLSDRFSAERPKGSFSTLEIQRTEQGDSAMYLCASSLSAGQNQPQHFGDGTRLSIL.

The DNA of the CDR3 is TGTGCCAGCAGACTGGGACAGGGGACCTTTTATGGCTACACCTTC. Amino acids: CASRLGQGTFYGYTF. This rearrangement joins TRBV27 to TRBJ1-2; 10 bases agree with TRBD1. This CDR3 is 15 amino acids long. V trimming: 6 bases; J trimming: 5 bases; junction bases outside the gene matches: 9. Germline CDR1 is MNHEY and CDR2 is SMNVEV (reference sequence).

The gene calls are TRBV2 and TRBJ2-1, with 12 nucleotides matching TRBD2. Germline loops: CDR1 SNHLY, CDR2 FYNNEI. This CDR3 has 14 residues. With 8 bases clipped from V and 3 bases from J, the junction kept 2 bases outside the gene matches. The CDR3 DNA reads as TGTGCCAGCCCGGGACTAGCGGGCTACAATGAGCAGTTCTTC. Its protein product is CASPGLAGYNEQFF.

The V and J genes are TRBV6-5 and TRBJ2-7; D unclear. V lost 0 bases to trimming and J lost 2 bases, with 11 bases between them. The CDR3 covers 15 residues. Germline V gene sequence: CDR1 MNHEY, CDR2 SVGAGI. Here the CDR3 DNA reads TGTGCCAGCAGTTACTCGAGCGTCGCGACCTACGAGCAGTACTTC. Translated: CASSYSSVATYEQYF.

This chain joins TRBV2 and TRBJ2-7; 9 nucleotides match TRBD1. Germline CDR1 and CDR2: SNHLY and FYNNEI. The CDR3 has 15 residues. The V gene end was trimmed by 8 bases and the J gene end by 3 bases; junction bases not matched to a gene: 11. CDR3 nucleotide sequence: TGTGCCAGCCGTCACCCGGGACAGGGATTCTACGAGCAGTACTTC. Protein sequence: CASRHPGQGFYEQYF. Full variable domain (missing parts from reference TRBV2 and TRBJ2-7): EPEVTQTPSHQVTQMGQEVILRCVPISNHLYFYWYRQILGQKVEFLVSFYNNEISEKSEIFDDQFSVERPDGSNFTLKIRSTKLEDSAMYFCASRHPGQGFYEQYFGPGTRLTVT.

J is TRBJ2-1 and V is TRBV6-5, with a weak D call TRBD1 (6 bases). Germline V lookup: CDR1 MNHEY, CDR2 SVGAGI. The CDR3 is 14 residues long. V dropped 5 bases and J dropped 6 bases, with 14 bases sitting between them. The CDR3 loop is CASSPQGFGNEQFF. In DNA form, the CDR3 reads TGTGCCAGCAGTCCGCAGGGGTTCGGCAATGAGCAGTTCTTC.

The chain has TRBV5-4 and TRBJ2-1; 9 bases align to TRBD2. The CDR3 has 16 residues. The V segment lost 3 bases and the J segment 4 bases; nucleotides outside the gene matches: 8. Germline values: CDR1 SGHNT, CDR2 YYREEE (reference sequence). CDR3 coding DNA: TGTGCCAGCAGCTCGATTCTAGCGGGACATTACAATGAGCAGTTCTTC. It yields the protein CASSSILAGHYNEQFF.

In its sample, this clone was seen once. The genes are TRBV30 and TRBJ1-2, with TRBD1 as a possible D gene (6 bases). This CDR3 is built from 13 residues. With 2 bases removed from V and 4 bases from J, the gap between germline ends came to 11 bases. Per germline, CDR1 GTSNPN and CDR2 SVGIG (reference sequence). This CDR3 is CAWSPSGVYGYTF. In DNA, the CDR3 is TGTGCCTGGAGTCCATCAGGGGTCTATGGCTACACCTTC.

The rearrangement joins TRBV5-5 to TRBJ2-1; 7 bases agree with TRBD2. Losses at the gene ends were 2 bases for V and 4 bases for J; bases not matched to a gene: 6. CDR1 and CDR2 (germline): SGHKS, YYEKEE (reference sequence). This CDR3 is 15 amino acids long. This CDR3 reads CASSFRGLVYNEQFF. For the CDR3, the DNA is TGTGCCAGCAGCTTCCGCGGACTAGTATACAATGAGCAGTTCTTC.

The chain links TRBV5-1 to TRBJ2-3, with a tentative D call TRBD2 (5 bases). CDR3 length equals 16 residues. Germline CDR1 reads SGHRS; CDR2 reads YFSETQ. Between the trimmed V and J ends, which lost 0 bases and 3 bases, there was a span of 14 bases. CDR3 bases: TGCGCCAGCAGCTTGGATACGGGATCGGCTACAGATACGCAGTATTTT. Encoded protein: CASSLDTGSATDTQYF.

The CDR3 DNA sequence: TGTGCCAGTAGTATGGCAGGGGGCCGTGGTTCACCCCTCCACTTT. Encoded protein: CASSMAGGRGSPLHF. J is TRBJ1-6 and V is TRBV19, with 8 nucleotides matching TRBD1. Germline values: CDR1 LNHDA, CDR2 SQIVND (reference sequence). V was clipped by 3 bases and J by 9 bases; unmatched bases: 7. The length of the CDR3 is 15 residues.